Listed below are T cell receptor beta chains from one sample, sequenced in a study of T cell responses to AZD1222 COVID-19 vaccine. Assay: immunoSEQ multiplex PCR; the TCRdb copy retains only in-frame clones and omits some. The table shows roughly 90,000 clones, with 65% to 90% occurring only once. Material: peripheral blood, obtained on day 0 of AZD1222 vaccination. The receptors originated from an adult in good health. CDR3s leave out the opening cysteine and the closing phenylalanine or tryptophan.

v_gene: TRBV6-1
len: 17
j_gene: TRBJ2-1
CDR3aa: ASSENGGSAGRGGNEQF

v_gene: TRBV4-1
len: 15
j_gene: TRBJ2-7
CDR3aa: ASSQGTSGSKTYEQY

v_gene: TRBV11-3
len: 11
j_gene: TRBJ1-1
CDR3aa: ASSLTGVGEAF

v_gene: TRBV21-1
len: 10
j_gene: TRBJ1-1
CDR3aa: ASRGPSAEAF

v_gene: TRBV20-1
len: 9
j_gene: TRBJ2-7
CDR3aa: SASDLYEQY

v_gene: TRBV7-2
len: 10
j_gene: TRBJ2-4
CDR3aa: ASSRGRNIQY

v_gene: TRBV9
len: 13
j_gene: TRBJ1-3
CDR3aa: ASSVGQTSGNTIY

v_gene: TRBV7-2
len: 12
j_gene: TRBJ2-7
CDR3aa: ASSLGSGAGEQY

v_gene: TRBV27
len: 14
j_gene: TRBJ2-3
CDR3aa: ASSWGGLGSTDTQY

v_gene: TRBV10-2
len: 11
j_gene: TRBJ1-5
CDR3aa: ASSRGYNQPQH

v_gene: TRBV19
len: 12
j_gene: TRBJ2-3
CDR3aa: ASSPGPSTDTQY

v_gene: TRBV2
len: 12
j_gene: TRBJ2-5
CDR3aa: ASSDAAGLGTQY

v_gene: TRBV11-3
len: 12
j_gene: TRBJ2-1
CDR3aa: ASSLSRGRNEQF

v_gene: TRBV11-3
len: 11
j_gene: TRBJ1-1
CDR3aa: ASSDEANTEAF

v_gene: TRBV24-1
len: 12
j_gene: TRBJ2-1
CDR3aa: ATSGYPGLGEQF

v_gene: TRBV5-1
len: 12
j_gene: TRBJ2-7
CDR3aa: ASSSDPNVDEQY

v_gene: TRBV7-2
len: 13
j_gene: TRBJ1-3
CDR3aa: ASSLLATSGNTIY

v_gene: TRBV21-1
len: 14
j_gene: TRBJ1-5
CDR3aa: ASSIDRGHGNQPQH

v_gene: TRBV5-5
len: 14
j_gene: TRBJ2-2
CDR3aa: ASRPDTNGHTGELF

v_gene: TRBV30
len: 11
j_gene: TRBJ2-2
CDR3aa: ALGQGNTGELF

v_gene: TRBV27
len: 11
j_gene: TRBJ2-7
CDR3aa: ASSLTSSYEQY

v_gene: TRBV10-3
len: 10
j_gene: TRBJ1-3
CDR3aa: AIAGSGNTIY

v_gene: TRBV6-2/TRBV6-3
len: 14
j_gene: TRBJ1-1
CDR3aa: ASSYPPTGYHTEAF